The 18 T cell receptor beta chains below were found in one sample sequenced in a study of blood T cell repertoires in COVID-19. Here immunoSEQ multiplex PCR was the method, and the copy in TCRdb shows in-frame clones only, minus some. This table has around 30,000 clones, 86% appearing once. Specimen: peripheral blood. Receptors originate from a woman aged 80 or over with active or convalescent COVID-19.

This clone was seen once. As DNA, the CDR3 is TGTGCCAGCAGCACCGGACTCACGTCCTCCTACGAGCAGTACTTC. Its protein product is CASSTGLTSSYEQYF. This chain links TRBV7-2 with TRBJ2-7; maybe TRBD2 (5 bases). V shed 5 bases and J shed 0 bases, with 14 bases lying between them. This CDR3 has 15 residues. The germline gives CDR1 SGHTA, CDR2 FQGNSA.

This clone was detected a few times. This chain links TRBV2 with TRBJ2-2; D gene uncertain. Germline-derived CDR1 and CDR2 are SNHLY and FYNNEI. Trimming shortened V by 8 bases and J by 6 bases, and 19 bases separated the two germline ends. There are 15 residues in the CDR3. Written as DNA, the CDR3 is TGTGCCAGCCGGAAGGCAGGTTCGGTCCCCGGGGAGCTGTTTTTT. Amino acid sequence: CASRKAGSVPGELFF.

The chain carries TRBV11-2 and TRBJ2-7, with 11 bases aligning to TRBD2. With 1 base clipped from V and 6 bases from J, the junction kept 2 bases outside the gene matches. The CDR3 loop spans 14 amino acids. Germline V gene data show CDR1 as SGHAT and CDR2 as FQNNGV. The CDR3 reads CASSLGLAGREQYF. CDR3 nucleotide sequence: TGTGCCAGCAGCTTAGGACTAGCGGGACGCGAGCAGTACTTC.

V usage is TRBV24-1 and J usage is TRBJ2-3; 12 bases match TRBD2. CDR3 length: 16 amino acids. V gave up 3 bases and J gave up 4 bases; unmatched junction bases: 4. Germline-derived CDR1 and CDR2 are KGHDR and SFDVKD. The CDR3 is CATSDRLAGDPDTQYF. In DNA, the CDR3 is TGTGCCACCAGTGATCGACTAGCGGGAGATCCAGATACGCAGTATTTT.

This chain uses TRBV5-5 with TRBJ2-5; TRBD2 aligns across 12 bases. CDR3 length: 15 amino acids. Germline CDR1 is SGHKS and CDR2 is YYEKEE (reference sequence). The V gene end was trimmed by 5 bases and the J gene end by 8 bases; junction bases not matched to a gene: 10. CDR3 nucleotides: TGTGCCAGCAGGCCGACTAGCGGGAGTCCACTTACCCAGTACTTC. The encoded protein is CASRPTSGSPLTQYF.

This rearrangement joins TRBV10-3 to TRBJ1-1; D unclear. This CDR3 region has 15 residues. V was pared by 8 bases and J by 6 bases, with 22 bases between. Germline CDR1 and CDR2: ENHRY and SYGVKD. CDR3 DNA sequence: TGTGCCATCGCCCGTAACATGGGAGAGGGATCTGAAGCTTTCTTT. It codes for CAIARNMGEGSEAFF.

J is TRBJ2-1 and V is TRBV7-2; 9 bases align to TRBD2. The germline V gene encodes CDR1 SGHTA and CDR2 FQGNSA. V gave up 2 bases and J gave up 5 bases; unmatched junction bases: 7. The CDR3 consists of 16 residues. CDR3 sequence: CASSLWSTSGHNEQFF. For the CDR3, the DNA is TGTGCCAGCAGCTTATGGTCGACTAGCGGCCACAATGAGCAGTTCTTC.

V gene TRBV2 combines with J gene TRBJ1-1, with unresolved D. Trimming took 7 bases from V and 5 from J, leaving 14 bases between them. Looked up from germline, CDR1 is SNHLY and CDR2 is FYNNEI. The CDR3 has 13 amino acids. The CDR3 sequence: CASMGDTRTEAFF. CDR3 in DNA: TGTGCCAGCATGGGAGACACCCGGACTGAAGCTTTCTTT.

The V gene is TRBV15, the J gene TRBJ2-3, with D perhaps matching TRBD1 (6 bases). The V and J ends lost 1 base and 3 bases respectively, with 11 bases between them. The CDR3 covers 15 residues. The germline CDR1 and CDR2 sequences are LNHNV and YYDKDF (reference sequence). CDR3 in DNA: TGTGCCACCAGCAGAGGGGGGACAACTACAGATACGCAGTATTTT. This sequence encodes CATSRGGTTTDTQYF.

The gene calls are TRBV18 and TRBJ1-4; TRBD1 is a possible D gene (6 bases). The CDR3 covers 16 residues. The germline V gene encodes CDR1 KGHSH and CDR2 LQKENI. The V end lost 3 bases, the J end lost 8 bases, and 19 bases lay between the germline ends. The CDR3 here is CASSPTGGGWREKLFF. The CDR3 DNA is TGTGCCAGCTCACCTACCGGTGGGGGCTGGAGAGAAAAACTGTTTTTT.

The chain joins TRBV7-9 to TRBJ2-1, with TRBD2 identical over 14 bases. Germline V gives CDR1 SEHNR, CDR2 FQNEAQ (reference sequence). V gave up 5 bases and J gave up 0 bases; unmatched junction bases: 3. CDR3 length: 17 amino acids. The CDR3: CASSPGTSGSSYNEQFF. The CDR3 coding sequence is TGTGCCAGCAGCCCTGGGACTAGCGGGAGCTCCTACAATGAGCAGTTCTTC.

The chain recombines TRBV9 with TRBJ2-1; D not certain. This CDR3 is built from 15 residues. The germline V and J ends were trimmed by 4 bases and 4 bases, with 15 bases remaining between them. Germline values: CDR1 SGDLS, CDR2 YYNGEE. CDR3 sequence: CASSTGGVSYNEQFF. The CDR3 DNA is TGTGCCAGCAGCACCGGCGGCGTGTCATACAATGAGCAGTTCTTC.

The CDR3 DNA follows: TGTGCCACCAGCAGAGATCGTCATTGGGACAGGGAAAGCTTATCACCCCTCCACTTT. Translation gives CATSRDRHWDRESLSPLHF. The chain has TRBV15 and TRBJ1-6; the match to TRBD1 covers 9 bases. The CDR3 covers 19 residues. V was pared by 0 bases and J by 10 bases, with 16 bases of the junction left unmatched. CDR1 and CDR2 from the germline V gene are LNHNV and YYDKDF (reference sequence).

CDR3 amino acids: CASRLGSGQQNSPLHF. In DNA, the CDR3 is TGTGCCAGCCGGTTGGGTTCGGGACAGCAGAATTCACCCCTCCACTTT. The chain carries TRBV14 and TRBJ1-6, with TRBD1 matching 7 bases. The CDR3 runs 16 residues. Per germline, CDR1 SGHDN and CDR2 FVKESK. The ends lost 8 bases at V and 7 bases at J; junction bases unmatched: 14.

The chain is built from TRBV29-1 and TRBJ2-3; no clear D. Trimming left V 1 base short and J 2 bases short, with 7 bases between. Per germline, CDR1 SQVTM and CDR2 ANQGSEA. The CDR3 consists of 13 residues. In nucleotides, the CDR3 is TGCAGCGTTGAAGGACTTCTCACAGATACGCAGTATTTT. It encodes CSVEGLLTDTQYF.

The chain links TRBV28 to TRBJ2-2, with a possible D match to TRBD2 (5 bases). Germline loops: CDR1 MDHEN, CDR2 SYDVKM. Trimming took off 5 bases at V and 6 bases at J, with 13 bases between the two ends. This CDR3 is 14 amino acids long. CDR3 nucleotide sequence: TGTGCCAGCAGTCAACTAGGAGGTTCCGGGGAGCTGTTTTTT. It codes for CASSQLGGSGELFF. Complete variable domain (other parts from reference TRBV28 and TRBJ2-2): DVKVTQSSRYLVKRTGEKVFLECVQDMDHENMFWYRQDPGLGLRLIYFSYDVKMKEKGDIPEGYSVSREKKERFSLILESASTNQTSMYLCASSQLGGSGELFFGEGSRLTVL.

The chain has TRBV5-1 and TRBJ1-2; D is unresolved. Per germline, CDR1 SGHRS and CDR2 YFSETQ. The V and J ends lost 6 bases and 4 bases respectively, with 13 bases between them. The CDR3 sequence is 13 residues long. The CDR3 is CASTLEGPYGYTF. CDR3 coding DNA: TGCGCCAGCACCCTAGAGGGCCCCTATGGCTACACCTTC.

This chain uses TRBV4-2 with TRBJ2-2; unclear D gene. CDR1 LGHNA and CDR2 YNFKEQ come from the germline V gene. The V gene lost 1 base and the J gene lost 6 bases, with 12 bases spanning the gap. This CDR3 spans 15 amino acids. Written as DNA, the CDR3 is TGTGCCAGCAGCCAAGGAAACCGAGAATCCGGGGAGCTGTTTTTT. Protein sequence: CASSQGNRESGELFF.